The source of this TCR beta chain is a study of T cell responses to AZD1222 COVID-19 vaccine. Remarks on this clone: The antigen is unknown.

Profiled with immunoSEQ multiplex PCR; TCRdb holds only in-frame clones, not every one. Here the sample spans some 110,000 clones, roughly 90% being singletons. CDR1 and CDR2 from the germline V gene are LGHNA and YSLEER. The CDR3 has 15 amino acids. V dropped 0 bases and J dropped 4; count of bases not matched to a gene: 3. Findings and caveats of the study: The span of vaccine-associated CD4 TCRs extended across spike, with dominance at 160-218 and 743-854. Among the donors, most were white British and more were female, and clonal diversity was possibly underestimated.

Sequencing was performed on peripheral blood, taken on day 0 of AZD1222 vaccination. V and J are TRBV4-3 and TRBJ1-2; 9 nucleotides align to TRBD1. This TCR was sampled from an adult in good health. This CDR3 reads CASSQDRDRAYGYTF. Here the CDR3 DNA reads TGCGCCAGCAGCCAAGACCGGGACAGGGCCTATGGCTACACCTTC.